Each of the 28 T cell receptor beta chains below was sequenced from the same sample in a study of blood T cells in healthy people across ages. It was with a sample-barcoded 5' primer and a J-beta primer mix that a second PCR of roughly 7 to 12 cycles was run. TCRdb itself ran the 5' RACE reads through MiXCR, one entry per CDR3 protein. This table holds around 1.5 million distinct CDR3 sequences, approximately 32% found once. Input material: blood. These receptors were collected from a woman aged 25 to 39 in good health.

This clonotype was picked up a small number of times. This rearrangement joins TRBV7-3 to TRBJ2-1; 9 nucleotides line up with TRBD2. The ends lost 4 bases at V and 9 bases at J; junction bases unmatched: 13. The CDR3 has 16 residues. From germline, CDR1 is SGHTA and CDR2 FQGTGA. The CDR3 bases are TGTGCCAGCAGCTACCCCGGCGGGAGGGCCAATAGTGAGCAGTTCTTC. Translated: CASSYPGGRANSEQFF. Based on the CDR3 plus reference TRBV7-3 and TRBJ2-1, the full variable domain is GAGVSQTPSNKVTEKGKYVELRCDPISGHTALYWYRQSLGQGPEFLIYFQGTGAADDSGLPNDRFFAVRPEGSVSTLKIQRTERGDSAVYLCASSYPGGRANSEQFFGPGTRLTVL.

V gene TRBV5-1 combines with J gene TRBJ2-3, with a weak D call TRBD1 (6 bases). The V gene lost 4 bases and the J gene lost 2 bases, with 17 bases spanning the gap. Germline V gene lookup returns CDR1 SGHRS and CDR2 YFSETQ. The CDR3 is made up of 16 amino acids. CDR3 protein: CASSGTGLWDTDTQYF. The DNA for the CDR3 is TGCGCCAGCAGCGGAACAGGGCTGTGGGACACAGATACGCAGTATTTT.

The V call is TRBV28, the J call TRBJ2-7; D is undetermined. V was clipped by 5 bases and J by 4 bases, with 12 bases between them. This CDR3 spans 13 amino acids. CDR1 and CDR2 (germline): MDHEN, SYDVKM. In DNA form, the CDR3 reads TGTGCCAGCAGTCGCGGAAATCCGTACGAGCAGTACTTC. Its translation: CASSRGNPYEQYF.

This clonotype was seen more than once but under ten times. The chain recombines TRBV6-2 or TRBV6-3 with TRBJ2-1; TRBD2 might be the D (6 bases). The V gene lost 6 bases and the J gene lost 4 bases, with 13 bases spanning the gap. Germline loops: CDR1 MNHEY, CDR2 SVGEGT. The CDR3 consists of 14 residues. CDR3 loop: CASSRGIQYNEQFF. CDR3 nucleotides: TGTGCCAGCAGCCGGGGGATCCAATACAATGAGCAGTTCTTC.

A few counts support this clonotype. The chain recombines TRBV25-1 with TRBJ1-2; TRBD1 is a possible D gene (5 bases). The CDR3 is 12 residues long. Trimming removed 6 bases at V and 4 bases at J, with 9 bases between. Germline assignment: CDR1 MGHDK and CDR2 SYGVNS. The CDR3 sequence: CASRDSPYGYTF. DNA for the CDR3: TGTGCCAGCAGAGACAGTCCCTATGGCTACACCTTC.

This chain links TRBV20-1 with TRBJ1-1; maybe TRBD1 (5 bases). The germline V and J ends were trimmed by 8 bases and 5 bases, with 12 bases remaining between them. CDR3 length: 11 residues. The germline CDR1 and CDR2 sequences are DFQATT and SNEGSKA (reference sequence). The CDR3 bases are TGCAGTTCCCTCGGGGGAACTGAAGCTTTCTTT. Translation gives CSSLGGTEAFF.

The chain joins TRBV9 to TRBJ2-7; TRBD2 aligns across 10 bases. V shed 0 bases and J 4 bases; nucleotides not matched to a gene: 4. The CDR3 contains 15 residues. CDR1 and CDR2 from the germline V gene are SGDLS and YYNGEE. As DNA, the CDR3 is TGTGCCAGCAGCGTAGACCCTAGCGGGAGTTACGAGCAGTACTTC. It specifies CASSVDPSGSYEQYF.

The chain couples TRBV25-1 to TRBJ2-7, with a weak D call TRBD2 (6 bases). Trimming left V 3 bases short and J 3 bases short, with 18 bases between. The CDR3 totals 16 residues. Germline loops: CDR1 MGHDK, CDR2 SYGVNS. CDR3 loop: CASSEMEGSVGYEQYF. The CDR3 region has the DNA TGTGCCAGCAGTGAGATGGAGGGGTCCGTCGGCTACGAGCAGTACTTC.

V usage is TRBV10-2 and J usage is TRBJ2-7; 11 bases line up with TRBD2. Trimming took 6 bases from V and 7 from J; bases not matched to a gene: 11. Germline V gives CDR1 WSHSY, CDR2 SAAADI. The CDR3 contains 15 residues. The CDR3 spells CASRTSGEPLREQYF. As DNA, the CDR3 is TGCGCCAGCAGGACTAGCGGGGAGCCCCTACGGGAGCAGTACTTC.

This chain uses TRBV12-3 or TRBV12-4 with TRBJ2-5; 10 bases map to TRBD2. V was pared by 7 bases and J by 5 bases, with 19 bases of the junction left unmatched. This CDR3 is built from 18 residues. Here the CDR3 reads CASTGGVGSSGGGETQYF. The CDR3 DNA reads TGTGCCAGCACCGGGGGCGTGGGTTCTAGCGGGGGAGGGGAGACCCAGTACTTC.

The chain links TRBV21-1 to TRBJ2-4; TRBD1, as called in the table, went unchecked against the DNA. TRBV21-1 represents a pseudogene. The CDR3 runs to 17 residues. CDR3 nucleotide sequence: TGTGCCAGCAGCAAAGCTGGGACAGAGATAGCCAAAAACATTCAGTACTTC. Protein sequence: CASSKAGTEIAKNIQYF.

This chain connects TRBV20-1 to TRBJ2-3; 8 positions agree with TRBD2. Unmatched junction bases numbered 11, after V lost 5 bases and J lost 4 bases. The CDR3 covers 15 residues. Germline CDR1 is DFQATT and CDR2 is SNEGSKA (reference sequence). The chain's CDR3 is CSAVGTSLGADTQYF. CDR3 coding DNA: TGCAGTGCTGTGGGGACTAGTTTAGGCGCAGATACGCAGTATTTT.

This clonotype occurred a few times. V and J are TRBV9 and TRBJ2-7; possible D gene TRBD1, 5 bases. Trimming removed 1 base at V and 3 bases at J, with 11 bases between. The CDR3 has 14 residues. CDR1 and CDR2 from the germline V gene are SGDLS and YYNGEE. This CDR3 is CASSVQGRDYEQYF. CDR3 bases: TGTGCCAGCAGCGTACAGGGTAGGGACTACGAGCAGTACTTC.

This clonotype was seen only a few times. This sequence joins TRBV28 and TRBJ2-3; D unresolved. CDR3 length: 10 amino acids. V lost 10 bases, J lost 6 bases, and 8 bases lay in between. CDR1 and CDR2 from the germline V gene are MDHEN and SYDVKM. The CDR3 here is CATALDTQYF. The CDR3 DNA is TGTGCCACCGCCTTGGATACGCAGTATTTT.

In this sample, this clonotype turned up a few times. This rearrangement joins TRBV28 to TRBJ2-7, with D tentatively TRBD1 (6 bases). Deletions cut 5 bases from V and 2 bases from J, with 19 bases between. Germline V gives CDR1 MDHEN, CDR2 SYDVKM. The CDR3 totals 16 residues. In DNA, the CDR3 is TGTGCCAGCAGTCCGACAGGTCTAAAGGTGGCCTACGAGCAGTACTTC. Translating gives CASSPTGLKVAYEQYF.

The J gene is TRBJ2-3, the V gene TRBV27; 8 bases are a match to TRBD2. V dropped 10 bases and J dropped 8; count of bases not matched to a gene: 11. This CDR3 is built from 13 residues. CDR1 and CDR2 from the germline V gene are MNHEY and SMNVEV (reference sequence). CDR3 sequence: CATSPGGGGTQYF. The DNA for the CDR3 is TGTGCCACTTCTCCGGGGGGGGGAGGTACGCAGTATTTT.

This chain uses TRBV4-1 with TRBJ2-1; the match to TRBD1 covers 9 bases. From germline, CDR1 is MGHRA and CDR2 YSYEKL. The trim removed 4 bases at V and 4 bases at J, leaving 8 bases unmatched. The CDR3 runs to 16 residues. CDR3 sequence: CASSLVPGQGYNEQFF. The CDR3 bases are TGCGCCAGCAGCCTAGTACCGGGACAGGGATACAATGAGCAGTTCTTC.

This clonotype was counted at least ten times. This chain uses TRBV25-1 with TRBJ1-6, with a weak D call TRBD1 (6 bases). The CDR3 covers 15 residues. The germline V gene encodes CDR1 MGHDK and CDR2 SYGVNS. V dropped 7 bases and J dropped 9 bases, with 19 bases sitting between them. Here the CDR3 DNA reads TGTGCCAGCACCCCGACGGGGGGCCCAGGTTCACCCCTCCACTTT. Translating gives CASTPTGGPGSPLHF.

The V call is TRBV14, the J call TRBJ1-2; TRBD1 aligns across 9 bases. This CDR3 has 14 amino acids. Unmatched junction bases numbered 3, after V lost 4 bases and J lost 3 bases. CDR1 is SGHDN, CDR2 FVKESK, per germline. CDR3 loop: CASSLRDRDYGYTF. CDR3 DNA sequence: TGTGCCAGCAGCCTCCGGGACAGGGACTATGGCTACACCTTC.

The sample holds a few counts of this clonotype. V and J are TRBV3-1 and TRBJ2-3; D unresolved. The CDR3 runs to 18 residues. CDR1 and CDR2 (germline): LGHDT, YNNKEL (reference sequence). Between the trimmed V and J ends, which lost 4 bases and 0 bases, there was a span of 20 bases. CDR3 DNA sequence: TGTGCCAGCAGCCCCGGACGATTTTTCAAGCGAAGCACAGATACGCAGTATTTT. Its translation: CASSPGRFFKRSTDTQYF.

At least ten counts were recorded for this clonotype. J is TRBJ1-2 and V is TRBV7-2; D may be TRBD1 (6 bases). The length of the CDR3 is 14 residues. V lost 6 bases and J 4 bases, leaving 15 bases between the germline ends. Looked up from germline, CDR1 is SGHTA and CDR2 is FQGNSA. The CDR3 sequence is CASRAPGTLYGYTF. CDR3 bases: TGTGCCAGCAGGGCTCCCGGGACACTCTATGGCTACACCTTC.

There are many counts of this clonotype. J is TRBJ1-2 and V is TRBV4-1; D uncertain. This CDR3 comprises 15 residues. V shed 2 bases and J shed 2 bases, with 12 bases lying between them. Looked up from germline, CDR1 is MGHRA and CDR2 is YSYEKL. In DNA form, the CDR3 reads TGCGCCAGCAGCCAAATAAATCAAGGCAACTATGGCTACACCTTC. This encodes CASSQINQGNYGYTF.

This clonotype has just a few counts. The chain couples TRBV3-1 to TRBJ2-1; D is undetermined. V lost 4 bases and J 3 bases, leaving 13 bases between the germline ends. The germline V gene encodes CDR1 LGHDT and CDR2 YNNKEL (reference sequence). The CDR3 sequence is 15 residues long. The CDR3 spells CASSLAHEGYNEQFF. The CDR3 DNA reads as TGTGCCAGCAGCCTAGCTCACGAAGGCTACAATGAGCAGTTCTTC.

With regard to this clonotype: An end of the junction differs from the germline gene, which may be a read error. The rearrangement joins TRBV5-1 to TRBJ2-1; D call uncertain. The germline V gene encodes CDR1 SGHRS and CDR2 YFSETQ. The CDR3 runs to 13 residues. CDR3 coding DNA: TGCGCCAGCAGCTTGGTTGGCTACAATGAGCGGTTCTTC. Protein product: CASSLVGYNERFF.

This chain joins TRBV25-1 and TRBJ1-1; TRBD1 might be the D (5 bases). V was shortened by 11 bases and J by 0 bases, with 25 bases between the two germline ends. The CDR3 is made up of 17 amino acids. CDR1 is MGHDK and CDR2 is SYGVNS in the germline V gene. This CDR3 reads CADSQELKGPMNTEAFF. Written as DNA, the CDR3 is TGTGCCGACAGCCAAGAGCTAAAGGGGCCGATGAACACTGAAGCTTTCTTT.

This clonotype showed up just a few times. The gene calls are TRBV11-1 and TRBJ2-1, with TRBD1 matching over 9 bases. CDR1 SGHAT and CDR2 FQDESV come from the germline V gene (reference sequence). The CDR3 runs to 15 residues. V gave up 0 bases and J gave up 8 bases; unmatched junction bases: 5. The DNA for the CDR3 is TGTGCCAGCAGCTTAGCCTCACAGGGGGCGTATGAGCAGTTCTTC. The encoded protein is CASSLASQGAYEQFF. Combining the CDR3 with reference TRBV11-1 and TRBJ2-1 gives the whole variable domain EAEVAQSPRYKITEKSQAVAFWCDPISGHATLYWYRQILGQGPELLVQFQDESVVDDSQLPKDRFSAERLKGVDSTLKIQPAELGDSAMYLCASSLASQGAYEQFFGPGTRLTVL.

Many counts were recorded for this clonotype. Here the CDR3 reads CASSIGLAELTDTQYF. CDR3 nucleotides: TGTGCCAGCAGCATAGGACTAGCGGAGCTCACAGATACGCAGTATTTT. The chain couples TRBV12-3 or TRBV12-4 to TRBJ2-3; 10 bases line up with TRBD2. CDR3 length: 16 amino acids. The ends lost 6 bases at V and 2 bases at J; junction bases unmatched: 8.

This sequence joins TRBV4-1 and TRBJ2-7; 8 bases agree with TRBD2. The V segment lost 4 bases and the J segment 3 bases; nucleotides outside the gene matches: 17. Germline CDR1 MGHRA, CDR2 YSYEKL. This CDR3 has 18 amino acids. The CDR3 sequence is CASSRLTGGQYWSYEQYF. For the CDR3, the DNA is TGCGCCAGCAGCCGACTAACGGGAGGGCAGTACTGGAGCTACGAGCAGTACTTC.